These 12 T cell receptor beta chains were sequenced from one sample in a study of cytomegalovirus exposure and HLA in healthy donors. PCR amplification relied on 60 Vbeta primers (plus 13 Jbeta primers). This table comes from immunoSEQ multiplex PCR, and its TCRdb copy is limited to in-frame clones, with some not included. The sample gives some 160,000 clones, 9.4% of which show up once; 1.8% is in the top ten. Source material: PBMCs. The receptors stem from a male donor in good health and CMV-seronegative.

This clone was detected once. The V call is TRBV18, the J call TRBJ1-2; TRBD1 is a possible D gene (6 bases). V was pared by 5 bases and J by 8 bases, with 24 bases between. Germline V gene data show CDR1 as KGHSH and CDR2 as LQKENI. The CDR3 totals 16 residues. The CDR3 reads CASSSQAERGTRGYTF. The CDR3 bases are TGTGCCAGCTCATCTCAGGCCGAAAGGGGGACGAGAGGCTACACCTTC.

This chain connects TRBV7-2 to TRBJ2-7; 9 bases map to TRBD2. CDR3 size: 15 residues. CDR1 is SGHTA and CDR2 is FQGNSA in the germline V gene. The V gene end was trimmed by 3 bases and the J gene end by 5 bases; junction bases not matched to a gene: 8. The CDR3 nucleotides are TGTGCCAGCAGCTTCCCCCAGCGGGGGGCCCACGAGCAGTACTTC. Its translation is CASSFPQRGAHEQYF.

This clone was counted between two and nine times. One end of the junction is discordant with germline, which a read error may explain. The J gene is TRBJ2-1, the V gene TRBV28; TRBD2 is a possible D gene (6 bases). This CDR3 has 10 amino acids. CDR1 is MDHEN and CDR2 is SYDVKM in the germline V gene. The CDR3 region has the DNA TGCGGGAGCGGAAGGGATGAGCAGTTCTTC. It translates to CGSGRDEQFF.

This chain connects TRBV6-6 to TRBJ1-2; 11 bases agree with TRBD1. The CDR3 spans 14 residues. The V gene end was trimmed by 5 bases and the J gene end by 6 bases; junction bases not matched to a gene: 5. Per the germline V gene, CDR1 is MNHNY and CDR2 is SVGAGI (reference sequence). The DNA for the CDR3 is TGTGCCAGCAGTCACCGGACAGGGGGCGATGGCTACACCTTC. Translation gives CASSHRTGGDGYTF.

The rearrangement links TRBV28 to TRBJ1-3; TRBD1 aligns across 7 bases. V lost 4 bases and J lost 4; bases outside the gene matches: 7. CDR3 length: 15 residues. Germline lookup yields CDR1 MDHEN and CDR2 SYDVKM. CDR3 loop: CASSSSGGTGNTIYF. As DNA, the CDR3 is TGTGCCAGCAGTTCCTCAGGGGGAACGGGAAACACCATATATTTT.

The V call is TRBV27, the J call TRBJ2-3, with 12 bases fitting TRBD2. The CDR3 runs to 16 residues. From germline, CDR1 is MNHEY and CDR2 SMNVEV (reference sequence). J lost 3 bases, V lost 5 bases, and 6 bases had no gene match. CDR3 nucleotides: TGTGCCAGCAGTGCACGGACTAGCGGGACTACAGATACGCAGTATTTT. Translating gives CASSARTSGTTDTQYF.

This clone was found a few times. J is TRBJ1-2 and V is TRBV7-9, with D maybe TRBD1 (5 bases). CDR1 SEHNR and CDR2 FQNEAQ come from the germline V gene (reference sequence). The CDR3 is 14 residues long. Trimming took off 1 base at V and 7 bases at J, with 13 bases between the two ends. CDR3 sequence: CASSLGAGQTGYTF. The CDR3, as DNA: TGTGCCAGCAGCTTAGGGGCGGGGCAGACTGGCTACACCTTC.

The gene calls are TRBV28 and TRBJ2-7, with 11 positions matching TRBD1. This CDR3 has 15 amino acids. Germline lookup yields CDR1 MDHEN and CDR2 SYDVKM. J was trimmed by 3 bases and V by 5 bases; bases with no gene match: 6. CDR3 nucleotides: TGTGCCAGCAGTCCGCGGGACAGGGGGATCTACGAGCAGTACTTC. The encoded protein is CASSPRDRGIYEQYF.

This clone showed up just a few times. This CDR3 reads CASSLLSEDTEAFF. CDR3 nucleotide sequence: TGTGCCAGCAGTTTGCTTTCTGAGGACACTGAAGCTTTCTTT. This chain uses TRBV28 with TRBJ1-1; D gene ambiguous. CDR3 length: 14 residues. CDR1 is MDHEN and CDR2 is SYDVKM in the germline V gene. Trimming took off 3 bases at V and 3 bases at J, with 11 bases between the two ends.

The V and J genes are TRBV19 and TRBJ2-7; tentatively, D is TRBD1 (5 bases). This CDR3 is built from 15 residues. The germline V gene has CDR1 LNHDA and CDR2 SQIVND (reference sequence). V gave up 3 bases and J gave up 2 bases, with 14 bases separating them. The DNA of the CDR3 is TGTGCCAGTAGTATCCGAGGAGCGACAGCCTACGAGCAGTACTTC. This gives the protein CASSIRGATAYEQYF. The variable domain in full, with the rest retrieved from reference TRBV19 and TRBJ2-7, is DGGITQSPKYLFRKEGQNVTLSCEQNLNHDAMYWYRQDPGQGLRLIYYSQIVNDFQKGDIAEGYSVSREKKESFPLTVTSAQKNPTAFYLCASSIRGATAYEQYFGPGTRLTVT.

A few counts support this clone. The genes are TRBV2 and TRBJ2-5; 10 bases match TRBD2. This CDR3 is 14 amino acids long. Trimming removed 6 bases from V and 5 bases from J; junction bases left unmatched: 6. Germline V lookup: CDR1 SNHLY, CDR2 FYNNEI. CDR3 nucleotide sequence: TGTGCCAGCAGCGCCGGGACTAGCGCGGAGACCCAGTACTTC. Encoded protein: CASSAGTSAETQYF.

The chain carries TRBV7-9 and TRBJ2-3; 10 bases are a match to TRBD2. The germline gives CDR1 SEHNR, CDR2 FQNEAQ (reference sequence). V shed 2 bases, J shed 8 bases, and the junction held 16 bases outside the gene matches. This CDR3 has 18 residues. CDR3 loop: CASSLLGTSVLPGATQYF. CDR3 in DNA: TGTGCCAGCAGCTTATTAGGGACTAGCGTCCTACCGGGAGCTACGCAGTATTTT. The full variable domain, in which reference TRBV7-9 and TRBJ2-3 provide the parts outside the CDR3, is DTGVSQNPRHKITKRGQNVTFRCDPISEHNRLYWYRQTLGQGPEFLTYFQNEAQLEKSRLLSDRFSAERPKGSFSTLEIQRTEQGDSAMYLCASSLLGTSVLPGATQYFGPGTRLTVL.